A single sample is the source of the 6 T cell receptor beta chains below, sequenced in a study of T cell repertoires in aging, cancer and after chemotherapy. Amplification of TCR beta used genomic DNA extracted from peripheral blood. TRB rearrangements spanning V, D and J were amplified using mixed TRB-A/B primers. TCRdb processed the multiplex PCR reads anew with MiXCR; each CDR3 protein has one entry. The data contain roughly 5,000 distinct CDR3 sequences, 35% to 60% of them singletons. Sample: blood. The receptors shown here come from a human donor in good health.

The chain employs TRBV19 and TRBJ1-6; 10 bases match TRBD1. The CDR3 length is 16 residues. The germline V gene has CDR1 LNHDA and CDR2 SQIVND (reference sequence). Unmatched junction bases numbered 14, after V lost 8 bases and J lost 10 bases. CDR3 residues: CASSDRGRFGGSPLHF. DNA of the CDR3: TGTGCCAGTTCGGACAGGGGGAGATTCGGGGGCTCACCCCTCCACTTT.

The V call is TRBV25-1, the J call TRBJ1-4; no definite D call. The CDR3 loop spans 12 amino acids. Trimming pared 4 bases from V and 12 bases from J, leaving 12 bases between. Germline V gene data show CDR1 as MGHDK and CDR2 as SYGVNS. CDR3 sequence (DNA): TGTGCCAGCAGTGTGTCAGCCCGAGAACTGTTTTTT. Its translation is CASSVSARELFF.

The chain recombines TRBV5-4 with TRBJ1-2; D not certain. V dropped 7 bases and J dropped 4 bases, with 14 bases sitting between them. Germline loops: CDR1 SGHNT, CDR2 YYREEE (reference sequence). There are 13 residues in the CDR3. In nucleotides, the CDR3 is TGTGCCAGCCGTGCTATAGGAAGCTATGGCTACACCTTC. Protein: CASRAIGSYGYTF.

The chain employs TRBV27 and TRBJ1-5; perhaps TRBD1 as D (5 bases). The CDR3 has 18 amino acids. Germline V gives CDR1 MNHEY, CDR2 SMNVEV (reference sequence). V was pared by 2 bases and J by 2 bases, with 19 bases between. The CDR3, as DNA: TGTGCCAGCAGTTTAATAGGGGTAGGTCCTGCGGGCAATCAGCCCCAGCATTTT. As protein: CASSLIGVGPAGNQPQHF.

The table lists this clonotype with a few counts. This chain uses TRBV6-5 with TRBJ1-6; D is ambiguous. Germline CDR1 is MNHEY and CDR2 is SVGAGI. V was pared by 4 bases and J by 7 bases, with 8 bases between. This CDR3 is 13 amino acids long. As DNA, the CDR3 is TGTGCCAGCAGTTTTTCCTTAAATTCACCCCTCCACTTT. Its translation is CASSFSLNSPLHF.

This clonotype was found a few times. The chain couples TRBV30 to TRBJ1-2; D ambiguous. Per germline, CDR1 GTSNPN and CDR2 SVGIG (reference sequence). Trimming pared 0 bases from V and 8 bases from J, leaving 10 bases between. The CDR3 loop spans 12 amino acids. The CDR3 spells CAWSVGSIGYTF. The CDR3 DNA follows: TGTGCCTGGAGTGTGGGCAGTATAGGCTACACCTTC. Supplemented by reference TRBV30 and TRBJ1-2, the full variable domain reads SQTIHQWPATLVQPVGSPLSLECTVEGTSNPNLYWYRQAAGRGLQLLFYSVGIGQISSEVPQNLSASRPQDRQFILSSKKLLLSDSGFYLCAWSVGSIGYTFGSGTRLTVV.